The T cell receptor (beta chain) described here comes from a study of cytomegalovirus exposure and HLA in healthy donors. Germline V gene sequence: CDR1 SGHRS, CDR2 YFSETQ. CDR3 size: 14 residues. V was shortened by 3 bases and J by 2 bases, with 12 bases between the two germline ends. Study-level results: Later on, a genetic analysis was performed. It linked a missense variant in DCLRE1C with V- and J-gene trimming of TCR beta. Within an earlier analysis, most TCR beta V segments proved productive either about 90% or about 30% of the time. The analysis excluded some indistinguishable V segments, including TRBV6-2 and TRBV6-3.

The PCR made use of 60 Vbeta and 13 Jbeta primers. As processed by the authors: There were about 80 million unique TCR beta chains by a later count, and about 12 million of them were shared. Only in-frame clones appear in the TCRdb table, and some are missing; sequencing was by immunoSEQ multiplex PCR. V, J and clone size are those of that table, while D and trimming were read from the DNA. The table records some 150,000 clones, roughly 82% of them present only once. A single count supports this clone. Its specificity is not known. The specimen sequenced was PBMCs. This receptor was obtained from a man aged 25-40 years in good health and CMV-seropositive. The chain couples TRBV5-1 to TRBJ2-7; D possibly corresponds to TRBD1 (6 bases). CDR3 amino acids: CASSSQGITYEQYF. CDR3 DNA sequence: TGCGCCAGCAGCTCACAGGGAATCACCTACGAGCAGTACTTC.